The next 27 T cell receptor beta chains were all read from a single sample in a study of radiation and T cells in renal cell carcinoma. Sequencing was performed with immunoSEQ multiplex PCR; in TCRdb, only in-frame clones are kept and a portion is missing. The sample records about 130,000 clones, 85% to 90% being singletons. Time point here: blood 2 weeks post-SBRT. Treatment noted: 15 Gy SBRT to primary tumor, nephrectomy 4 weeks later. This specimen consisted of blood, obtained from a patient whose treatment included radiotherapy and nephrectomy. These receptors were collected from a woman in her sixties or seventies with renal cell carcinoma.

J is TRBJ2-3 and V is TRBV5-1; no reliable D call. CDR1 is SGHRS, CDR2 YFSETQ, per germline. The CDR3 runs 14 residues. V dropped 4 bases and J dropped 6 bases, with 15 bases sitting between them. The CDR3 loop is CASSPTRPADTQYF. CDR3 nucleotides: TGCGCCAGCAGCCCCACCCGGCCGGCCGATACGCAGTATTTT.

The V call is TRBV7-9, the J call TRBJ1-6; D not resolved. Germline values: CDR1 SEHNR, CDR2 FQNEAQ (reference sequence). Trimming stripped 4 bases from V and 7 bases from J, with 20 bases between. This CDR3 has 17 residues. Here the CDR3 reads CASSSSYRRASNSPLHF. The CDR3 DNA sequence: TGTGCCAGCAGCTCGTCTTATAGGAGGGCGAGCAATTCACCCCTCCACTTT.

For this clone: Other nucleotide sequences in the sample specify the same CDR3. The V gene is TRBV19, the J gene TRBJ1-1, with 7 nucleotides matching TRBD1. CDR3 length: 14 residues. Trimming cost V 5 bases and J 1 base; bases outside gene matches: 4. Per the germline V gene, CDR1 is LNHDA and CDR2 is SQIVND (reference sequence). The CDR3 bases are TGTGCCAGTAGTTCGAGGACAGGGAACACTGAAGCTTTCTTT. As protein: CASSSRTGNTEAFF.

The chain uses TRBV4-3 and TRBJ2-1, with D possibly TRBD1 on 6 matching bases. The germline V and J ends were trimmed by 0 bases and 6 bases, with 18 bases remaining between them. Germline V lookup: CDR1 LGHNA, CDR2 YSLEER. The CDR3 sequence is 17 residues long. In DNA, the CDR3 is TGCGCCAGCAGCCAAGAAGACACAGGGTCGCTGGTCAATGAGCAGTTCTTC. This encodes CASSQEDTGSLVNEQFF.

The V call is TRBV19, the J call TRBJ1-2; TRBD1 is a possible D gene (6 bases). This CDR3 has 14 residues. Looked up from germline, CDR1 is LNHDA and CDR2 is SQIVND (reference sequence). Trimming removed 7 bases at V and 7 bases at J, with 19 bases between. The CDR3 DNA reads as TGTGCCAGTACCGCTGCAGGGGAGAAGTCTGGCTACACCTTC. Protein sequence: CASTAAGEKSGYTF.

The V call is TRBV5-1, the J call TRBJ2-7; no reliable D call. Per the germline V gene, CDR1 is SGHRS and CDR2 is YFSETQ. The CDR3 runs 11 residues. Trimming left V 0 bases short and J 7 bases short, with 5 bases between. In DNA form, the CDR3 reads TGCGCCAGCAGCTTGGCCAATGAGCAGTACTTC. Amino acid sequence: CASSLANEQYF.

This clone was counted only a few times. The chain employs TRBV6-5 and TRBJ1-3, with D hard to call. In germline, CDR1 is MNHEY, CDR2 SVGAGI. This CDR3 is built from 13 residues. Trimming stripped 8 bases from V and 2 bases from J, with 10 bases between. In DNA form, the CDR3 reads TGTGCCAGCGGAGAGATGGCTGGAAACACCATATATTTT. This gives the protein CASGEMAGNTIYF.

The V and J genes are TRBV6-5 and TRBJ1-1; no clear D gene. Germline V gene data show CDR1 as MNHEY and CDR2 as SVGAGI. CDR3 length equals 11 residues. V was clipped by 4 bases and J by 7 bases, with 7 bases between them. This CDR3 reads CASSSNYEAFF. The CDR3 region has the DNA TGTGCCAGCAGTTCAAATTATGAAGCTTTCTTT.

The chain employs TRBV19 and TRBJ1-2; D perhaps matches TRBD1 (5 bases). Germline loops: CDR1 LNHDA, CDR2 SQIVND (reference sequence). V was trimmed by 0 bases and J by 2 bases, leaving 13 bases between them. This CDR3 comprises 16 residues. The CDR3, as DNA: TGTGCCAGTAGTATAGAGAAGTCGGGGGAAAACTATGGCTACACCTTC. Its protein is CASSIEKSGENYGYTF.

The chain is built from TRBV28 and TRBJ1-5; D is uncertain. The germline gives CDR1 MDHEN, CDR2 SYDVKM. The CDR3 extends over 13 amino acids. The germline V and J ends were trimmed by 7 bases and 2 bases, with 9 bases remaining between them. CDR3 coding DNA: TGTGCCAGCAAAGTTAGGGGCAATCAGCCCCAGCATTTT. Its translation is CASKVRGNQPQHF.

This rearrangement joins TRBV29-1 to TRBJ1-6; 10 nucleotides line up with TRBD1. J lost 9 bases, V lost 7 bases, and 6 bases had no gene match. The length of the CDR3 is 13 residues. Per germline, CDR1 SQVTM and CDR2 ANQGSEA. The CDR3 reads CSARTGGSSPLHF. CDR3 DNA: TGCAGCGCGAGGACAGGGGGGAGTTCACCCCTCCACTTT.

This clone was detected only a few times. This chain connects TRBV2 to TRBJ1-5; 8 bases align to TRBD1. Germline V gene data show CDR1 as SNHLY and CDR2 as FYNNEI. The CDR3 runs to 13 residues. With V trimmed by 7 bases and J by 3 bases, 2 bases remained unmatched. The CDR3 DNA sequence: TGTGCCAGCATGGACAGGGTCAATCAGCCCCAGCATTTT. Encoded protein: CASMDRVNQPQHF.

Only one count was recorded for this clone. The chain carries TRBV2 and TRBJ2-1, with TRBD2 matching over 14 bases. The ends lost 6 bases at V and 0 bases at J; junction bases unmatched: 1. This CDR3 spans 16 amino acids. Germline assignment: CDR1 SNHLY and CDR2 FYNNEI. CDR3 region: CASRGLAGASYNEQFF. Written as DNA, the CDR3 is TGTGCCAGCAGGGGACTAGCGGGGGCCTCCTACAATGAGCAGTTCTTC.

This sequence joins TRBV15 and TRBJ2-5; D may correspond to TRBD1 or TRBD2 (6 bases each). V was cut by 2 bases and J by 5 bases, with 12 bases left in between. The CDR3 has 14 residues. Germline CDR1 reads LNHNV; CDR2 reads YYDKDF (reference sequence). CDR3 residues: CATSRSRGDETQYF. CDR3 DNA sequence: TGTGCCACCAGCAGATCTAGGGGGGACGAGACCCAGTACTTC.

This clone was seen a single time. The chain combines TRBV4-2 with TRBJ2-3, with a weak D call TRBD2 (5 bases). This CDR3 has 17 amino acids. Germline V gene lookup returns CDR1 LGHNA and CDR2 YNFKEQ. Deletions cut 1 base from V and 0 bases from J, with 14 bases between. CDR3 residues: CASSQGGAGWSTDTQYF. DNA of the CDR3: TGTGCCAGCAGCCAAGGGGGTGCGGGTTGGAGCACAGATACGCAGTATTTT.

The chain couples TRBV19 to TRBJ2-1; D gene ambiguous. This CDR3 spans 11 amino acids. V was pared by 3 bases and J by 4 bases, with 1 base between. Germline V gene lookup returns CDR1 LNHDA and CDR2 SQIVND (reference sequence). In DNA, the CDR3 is TGTGCCAGTAGTATTTACAATGAGCAGTTCTTC. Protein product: CASSIYNEQFF.

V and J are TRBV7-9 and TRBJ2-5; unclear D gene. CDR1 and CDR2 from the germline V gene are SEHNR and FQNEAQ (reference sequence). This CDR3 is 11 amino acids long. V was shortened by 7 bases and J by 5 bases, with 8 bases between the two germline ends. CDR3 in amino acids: CASTSGETQYF. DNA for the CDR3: TGTGCCAGCACCTCCGGGGAGACCCAGTACTTC.

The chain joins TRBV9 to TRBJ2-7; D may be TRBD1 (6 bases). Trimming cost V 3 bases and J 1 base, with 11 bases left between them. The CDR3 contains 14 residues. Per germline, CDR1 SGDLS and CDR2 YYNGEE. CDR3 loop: CASSGSTGSYEQYF. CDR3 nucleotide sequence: TGTGCCAGCAGCGGCTCGACAGGATCCTACGAGCAGTACTTC.

CDR3 in amino acids: CASSLGWETQYF. In nucleotides, the CDR3 is TGTGCCAGCAGCCTCGGATGGGAGACCCAGTACTTC. The V and J genes are TRBV7-2 and TRBJ2-5; D ambiguous. Trimming shortened V by 5 bases and J by 5 bases, and 9 bases separated the two germline ends. The CDR3 runs 12 residues. CDR1 is SGHTA, CDR2 FQGNSA, per germline.

The CDR3 nucleotides read TGTGCCAGCAGCCTCGAAATAGGGACCCAGTACTTC. It is translated as CASSLEIGTQYF. V is TRBV7-2 and J is TRBJ2-5; D not resolved. The germline V and J ends were trimmed by 5 bases and 7 bases, with 11 bases remaining between them. CDR3 length equals 12 residues. Per the germline V gene, CDR1 is SGHTA and CDR2 is FQGNSA.

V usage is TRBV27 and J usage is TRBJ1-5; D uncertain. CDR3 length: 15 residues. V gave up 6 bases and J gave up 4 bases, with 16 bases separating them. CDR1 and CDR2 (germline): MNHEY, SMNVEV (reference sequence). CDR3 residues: CASSLRGVRNQPQHF. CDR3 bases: TGTGCCAGCAGCTTACGGGGAGTTCGGAATCAGCCCCAGCATTTT.

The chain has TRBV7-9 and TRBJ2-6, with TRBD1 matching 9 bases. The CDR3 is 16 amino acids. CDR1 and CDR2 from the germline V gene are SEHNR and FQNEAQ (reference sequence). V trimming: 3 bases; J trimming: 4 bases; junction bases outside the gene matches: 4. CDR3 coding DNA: TGTGCCAGCAGCTTTGGACAGGGGTCGGGGGCCAACGTCCTGACTTTC. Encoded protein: CASSFGQGSGANVLTF.

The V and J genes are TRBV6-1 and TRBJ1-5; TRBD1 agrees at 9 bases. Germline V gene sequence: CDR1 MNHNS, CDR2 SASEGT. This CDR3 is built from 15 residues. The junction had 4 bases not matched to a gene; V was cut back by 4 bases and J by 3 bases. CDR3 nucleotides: TGTGCCAGCAGTGGGGGACAGGGCACCAATCAGCCCCAGCATTTT. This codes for CASSGGQGTNQPQHF.

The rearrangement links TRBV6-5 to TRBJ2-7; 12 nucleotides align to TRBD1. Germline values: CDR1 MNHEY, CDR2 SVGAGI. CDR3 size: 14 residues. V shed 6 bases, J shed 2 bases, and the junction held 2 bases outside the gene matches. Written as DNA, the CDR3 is TGTGCCAGCAGGGGGACAGGGGGCCCCTACGAGCAGTACTTC. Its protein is CASRGTGGPYEQYF.

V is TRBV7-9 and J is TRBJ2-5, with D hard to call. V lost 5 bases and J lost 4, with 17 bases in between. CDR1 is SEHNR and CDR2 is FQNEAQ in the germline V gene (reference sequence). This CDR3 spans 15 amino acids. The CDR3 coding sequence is TGTGCCAGCAGCCCTAGACTCGAACTGGGAGAGACCCAGTACTTC. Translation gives CASSPRLELGETQYF.

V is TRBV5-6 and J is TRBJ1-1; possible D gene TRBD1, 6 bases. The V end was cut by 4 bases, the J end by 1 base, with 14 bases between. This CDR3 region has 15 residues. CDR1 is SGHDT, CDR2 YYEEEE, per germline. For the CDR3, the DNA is TGTGCCAGCAGCCTTGAGACAGGACCGAACACTGAAGCTTTCTTT. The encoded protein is CASSLETGPNTEAFF.

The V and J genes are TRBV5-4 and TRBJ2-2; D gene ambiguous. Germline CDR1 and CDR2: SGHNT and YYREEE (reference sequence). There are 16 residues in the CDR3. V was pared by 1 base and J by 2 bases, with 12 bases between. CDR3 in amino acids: CASSLRVSLNTGELFF. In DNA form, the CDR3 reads TGTGCCAGCAGCTTGCGCGTTTCCCTAAACACCGGGGAGCTGTTTTTT.